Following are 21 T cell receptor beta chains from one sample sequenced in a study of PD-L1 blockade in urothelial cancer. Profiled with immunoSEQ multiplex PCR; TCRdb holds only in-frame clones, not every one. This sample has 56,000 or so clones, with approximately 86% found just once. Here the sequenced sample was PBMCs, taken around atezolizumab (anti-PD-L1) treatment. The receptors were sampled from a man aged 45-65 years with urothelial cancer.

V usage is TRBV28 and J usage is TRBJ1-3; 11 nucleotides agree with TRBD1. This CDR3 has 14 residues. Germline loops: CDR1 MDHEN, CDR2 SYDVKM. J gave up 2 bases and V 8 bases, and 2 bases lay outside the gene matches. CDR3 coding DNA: TGTGCCAGCCGGGACAGGGGGACTGGAAACACCATATATTTT. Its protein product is CASRDRGTGNTIYF.

CDR3 nucleotide sequence: TGCGCCAGCAGTCACCGGAGGGCAGGGAAGGGTACTATGACGAACACTGAAGCTTTCTTT. Encoded protein: CASSHRRAGKGTMTNTEAFF. V gene TRBV23-1 combines with J gene TRBJ1-1; TRBD1 might be the D (5 bases). TRBV23-1 is reported as an ORF; its role is uncertain. This CDR3 spans 20 amino acids. V shed 3 bases and J shed 1 base, with 27 bases lying between them.

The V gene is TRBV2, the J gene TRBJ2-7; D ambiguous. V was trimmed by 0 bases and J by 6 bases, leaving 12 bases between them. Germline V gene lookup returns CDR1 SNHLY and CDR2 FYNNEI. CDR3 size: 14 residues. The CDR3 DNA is TGTGCCAGCAGTGAAGCGCTCACGAGTCCCGAGCAGTACTTC. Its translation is CASSEALTSPEQYF.

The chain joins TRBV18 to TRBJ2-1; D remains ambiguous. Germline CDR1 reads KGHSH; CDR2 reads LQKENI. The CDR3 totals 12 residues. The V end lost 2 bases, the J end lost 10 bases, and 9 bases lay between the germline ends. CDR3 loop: CASSPAVGEQFF. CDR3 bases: TGTGCCAGCTCACCAGCGGTAGGAGAGCAGTTCTTC.

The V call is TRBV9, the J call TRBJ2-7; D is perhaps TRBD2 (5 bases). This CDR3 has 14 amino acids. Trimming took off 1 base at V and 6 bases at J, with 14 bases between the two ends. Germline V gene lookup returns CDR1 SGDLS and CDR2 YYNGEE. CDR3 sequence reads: CASSVSWGVGEQYF. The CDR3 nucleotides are TGTGCCAGCAGCGTATCATGGGGAGTCGGCGAGCAGTACTTC.

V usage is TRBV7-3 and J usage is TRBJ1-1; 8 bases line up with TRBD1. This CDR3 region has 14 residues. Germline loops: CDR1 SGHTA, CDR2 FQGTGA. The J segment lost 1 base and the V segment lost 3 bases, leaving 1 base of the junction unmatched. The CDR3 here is CASSLTGANTEAFF. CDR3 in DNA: TGTGCCAGCAGCTTGACAGGGGCGAACACTGAAGCTTTCTTT.

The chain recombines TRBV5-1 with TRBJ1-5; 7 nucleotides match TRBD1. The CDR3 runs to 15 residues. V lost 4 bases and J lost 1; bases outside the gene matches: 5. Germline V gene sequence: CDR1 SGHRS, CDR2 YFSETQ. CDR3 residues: CASSPGGQSNQPQHF. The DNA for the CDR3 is TGCGCCAGCAGCCCCGGGGGACAGAGCAATCAGCCCCAGCATTTT.

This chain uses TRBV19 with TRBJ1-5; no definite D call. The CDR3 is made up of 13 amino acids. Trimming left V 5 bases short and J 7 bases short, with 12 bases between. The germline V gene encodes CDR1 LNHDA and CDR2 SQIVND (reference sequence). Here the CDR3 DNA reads TGTGCCAGTAGTGAGGGCGGATGGCAGCCCCAGCATTTT. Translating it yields CASSEGGWQPQHF.

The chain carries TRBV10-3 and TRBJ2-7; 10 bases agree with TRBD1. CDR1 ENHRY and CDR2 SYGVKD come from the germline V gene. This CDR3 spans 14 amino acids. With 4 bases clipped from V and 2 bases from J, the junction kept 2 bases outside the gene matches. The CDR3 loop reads CAISGGQGTYEQYF. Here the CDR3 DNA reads TGTGCCATCAGTGGGGGACAGGGGACCTACGAGCAGTACTTC.

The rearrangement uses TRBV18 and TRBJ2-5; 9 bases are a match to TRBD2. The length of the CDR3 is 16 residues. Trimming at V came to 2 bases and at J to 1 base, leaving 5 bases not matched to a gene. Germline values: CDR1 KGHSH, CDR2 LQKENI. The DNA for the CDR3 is TGTGCCAGCTCACCAAAAGCTAGCGGGGTCCAAGAGACCCAGTACTTC. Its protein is CASSPKASGVQETQYF.

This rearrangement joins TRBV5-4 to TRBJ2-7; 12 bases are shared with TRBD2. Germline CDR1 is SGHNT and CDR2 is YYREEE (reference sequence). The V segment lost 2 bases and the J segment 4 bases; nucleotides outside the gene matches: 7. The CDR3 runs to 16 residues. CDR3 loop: CASSLQTSGRVYEQYF. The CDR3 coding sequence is TGTGCCAGCAGCTTACAGACTAGCGGGAGAGTGTACGAGCAGTACTTC.

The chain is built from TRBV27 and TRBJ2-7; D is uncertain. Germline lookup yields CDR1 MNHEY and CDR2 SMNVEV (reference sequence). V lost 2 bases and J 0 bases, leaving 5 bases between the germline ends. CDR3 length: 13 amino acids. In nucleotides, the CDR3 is TGTGCCAGCAGTTTACAACTCTCCTACGAGCAGTACTTC. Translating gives CASSLQLSYEQYF.

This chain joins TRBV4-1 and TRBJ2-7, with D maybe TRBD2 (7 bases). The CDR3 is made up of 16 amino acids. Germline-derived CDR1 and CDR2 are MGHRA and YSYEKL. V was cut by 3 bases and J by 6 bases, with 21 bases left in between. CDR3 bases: TGCGCCAGCAGCCACTATAGGGGGAGGGCCCTCGGCGAGCAGTACTTC. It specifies CASSHYRGRALGEQYF.

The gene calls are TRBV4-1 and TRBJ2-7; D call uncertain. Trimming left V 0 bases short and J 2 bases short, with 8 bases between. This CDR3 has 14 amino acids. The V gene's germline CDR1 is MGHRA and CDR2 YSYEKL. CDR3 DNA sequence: TGCGCCAGCAGCCAAGATGCCATAGCCTACGAGCAGTACTTC. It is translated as CASSQDAIAYEQYF.

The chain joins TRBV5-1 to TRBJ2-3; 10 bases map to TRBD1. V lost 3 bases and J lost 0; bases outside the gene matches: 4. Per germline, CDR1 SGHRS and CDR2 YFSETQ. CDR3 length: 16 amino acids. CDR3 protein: CASSSGTGASTDTQYF. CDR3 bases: TGCGCCAGCAGCTCCGGGACAGGGGCCAGCACAGATACGCAGTATTTT.

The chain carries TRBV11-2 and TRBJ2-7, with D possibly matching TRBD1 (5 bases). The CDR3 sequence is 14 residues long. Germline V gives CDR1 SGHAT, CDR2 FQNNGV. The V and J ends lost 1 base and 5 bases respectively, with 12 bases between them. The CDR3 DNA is TGTGCCAGCAGCTTAGGAGTAGGGGTCCACGAGCAGTACTTC. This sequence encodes CASSLGVGVHEQYF. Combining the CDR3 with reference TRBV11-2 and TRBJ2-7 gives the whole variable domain EAGVAQSPRYKIIEKRQSVAFWCNPISGHATLYWYQQILGQGPKLLIQFQNNGVVDDSQLPKDRFSAERLKGVDSTLKIQPAKLEDSAVYLCASSLGVGVHEQYFGPGTRLTVT.

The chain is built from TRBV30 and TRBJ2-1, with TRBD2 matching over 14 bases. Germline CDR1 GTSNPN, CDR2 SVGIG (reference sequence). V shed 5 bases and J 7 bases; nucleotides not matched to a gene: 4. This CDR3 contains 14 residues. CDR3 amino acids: CAWGLAGGLNEQFF. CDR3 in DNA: TGTGCCTGGGGACTAGCGGGAGGTCTTAATGAGCAGTTCTTC. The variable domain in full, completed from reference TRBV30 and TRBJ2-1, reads SQTIHQWPATLVQPVGSPLSLECTVEGTSNPNLYWYRQAAGRGLQLLFYSVGIGQISSEVPQNLSASRPQDRQFILSSKKLLLSDSGFYLCAWGLAGGLNEQFFGPGTRLTVL.

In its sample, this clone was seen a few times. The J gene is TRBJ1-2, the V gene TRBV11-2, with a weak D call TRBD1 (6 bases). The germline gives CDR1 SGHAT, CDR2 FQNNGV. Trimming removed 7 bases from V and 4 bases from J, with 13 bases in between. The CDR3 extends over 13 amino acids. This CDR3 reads CASTPQGSYGYTF. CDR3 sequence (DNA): TGTGCCAGCACCCCCCAGGGGAGCTATGGCTACACCTTC.

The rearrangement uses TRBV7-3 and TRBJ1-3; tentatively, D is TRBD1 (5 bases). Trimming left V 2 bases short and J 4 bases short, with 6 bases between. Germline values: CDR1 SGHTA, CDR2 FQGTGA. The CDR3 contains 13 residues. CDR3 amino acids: CASSLSGGNTIYF. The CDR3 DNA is TGTGCCAGCAGCTTATCAGGGGGAAACACCATATATTTT.

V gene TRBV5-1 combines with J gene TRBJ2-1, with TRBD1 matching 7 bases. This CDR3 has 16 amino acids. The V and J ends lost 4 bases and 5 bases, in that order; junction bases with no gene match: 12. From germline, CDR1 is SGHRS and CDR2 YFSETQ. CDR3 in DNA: TGCGCCAGCAGCGAAGGGGGCTTGGGAACCGACAATGAGCAGTTCTTC. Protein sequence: CASSEGGLGTDNEQFF.

CDR3 protein: CASSLGLAGEQFF. In DNA form, the CDR3 reads TGTGCCAGCAGCTTAGGACTAGCGGGTGAGCAGTTCTTC. This rearrangement joins TRBV11-3 to TRBJ2-1; TRBD2 agrees at 10 bases. Germline V lookup: CDR1 SGHNT, CDR2 YENEEA. The CDR3 spans 13 residues. The ends lost 1 base at V and 9 bases at J; junction bases unmatched: 0.